A selection of T cell receptor beta chains follows, all from one sample in a study of T cells in Graves' hyperthyroidism and ophthalmopathy. MiXCR, run by TCRdb on the multiplex PCR reads, gives a single entry per CDR3 protein. Among a few hundred thousand distinct CDR3 sequences listed, approximately 15% were seen once. The sequenced sample was blood. Every receptor here comes from a woman between 25 and 40 years old with Graves' hyperthyroidism. Both conserved end residues are part of each CDR3. Each record gives: J gene, V gene, D gene, clone size, CDR3 DNA, CDR3 protein. A D gene is named only where the DNA matches it firmly. Size is omitted from some rows. Given values are once, few, many or a class for expanded clones.

>TRBJ2-7|TRBV10-3|-|-
TGTGCCATCAGTCGGGCAGGGGGGGAGCAGTACTTC
CAISRAGGEQYF
>TRBJ1-6|TRBV7-2|-|many
TGTGCCAGCAGCCCGATTGTTGGGTCCTATAATTCACCCCTCCACTTT
CASSPIVGSYNSPLHF
>TRBJ2-3|TRBV15|-|-
TGTGCCACCAGCAGGCGCCGGGGGACGGGACACACAGATACGCAGTATTTT
CATSRRRGTGHTDTQYF
>TRBJ1-1|TRBV29-1|-|few
TGCAGCGTGGAAGGGAGGGGTACTGAAGCTTTCTTT
CSVEGRGTEAFF
>TRBJ1-1|TRBV19|-|-
TGTGCCAGTAGTATAGGTGGCAGGGTCTTGGTGAACACTGAAGCTTTCTTT
CASSIGGRVLVNTEAFF
>TRBJ2-1|TRBV15|-|-
TGTGCCACCAGCAGGGTGGGACGGGATTCCTACAATGAGCAGTTCTTC
CATSRVGRDSYNEQFF
>TRBJ2-7|TRBV12-3/TRBV12-4|TRBD1|few
TGTGCCAGCAGTTCGACAGGGATGATCTACGAGCAGTACTTC
CASSSTGMIYEQYF
>TRBJ2-1|TRBV7-8|TRBD2|many
TGTGCCAGCAGCCCTGAAGGGCTAGCGGGAGAGGATGAGCAGTTCTTC
CASSPEGLAGEDEQFF
>TRBJ2-3|TRBV7-9|-|many
TGTGCCAGCAGCTTACTGGAGATCGATACAGATACGCAGTATTTT
CASSLLEIDTDTQYF
>TRBJ1-6|TRBV27|-|few
TGTGCCAGCAGTCAGGGACGGTCGAATTCACCCCTCCACTTT
CASSQGRSNSPLHF
>TRBJ2-7|TRBV29-1|-|many
TGCAGCGTCGTACTGGTCCGAAGGTCCTACGAGCAGTACTTC
CSVVLVRRSYEQYF
>TRBJ2-3|TRBV6-2/TRBV6-3|-|-
TGTGCCAGCAGTTACTCGACGGGTAGCGGATACACAGATACGCAGTATTTT
CASSYSTGSGYTDTQYF
>TRBJ2-1|TRBV10-2|TRBD2|-
TGCGCCAGCAGCGGACTAGCGGTGAGGAATGAGCAGTTCTTC
CASSGLAVRNEQFF
>TRBJ1-4|TRBV27|-|many
TGTGCCAGCAGTTCCTCGACCGCAACTAATGAAAAACTGTTTTTT
CASSSSTATNEKLFF
>TRBJ2-2|TRBV7-9|-|few
TGTGCCAGCAGCTCGGGACTGACTGGGGAGCTGTTTTTT
CASSSGLTGELFF
>TRBJ2-1|TRBV12-3/TRBV12-4|-|few
TGTGCCAGCAGCCTACGAGGTTTAGCTACCTACAATGAGCAGTTCTTC
CASSLRGLATYNEQFF
>TRBJ2-3|TRBV18|TRBD2|few
TGTGCCAGCTCACCAAGTTCCGGGCGGGGGAATACGCAGTATTTT
CASSPSSGRGNTQYF
>TRBJ2-7|TRBV7-6|TRBD2|-
TGTGCCAGCAGACCCTCTGGGACTAGCGGGGAATACGAGCAGTACTTC
CASRPSGTSGEYEQYF
>TRBJ2-3|TRBV6-2/TRBV6-3|-|once
TGTGCCAGCAGTTACCCCTCTTCAGGCACAGATACGCAGTATTTT
CASSYPSSGTDTQYF
>TRBJ1-3|TRBV30|-|many
TGTGCCTGGAGTGTCTCTGGAAACACCATATATTTT
CAWSVSGNTIYF
>TRBJ2-1|TRBV7-2|TRBD1|many
TGTGCCAGCAGCTTACTGGACAGGGGGCGATACAATGAGCAGTTCTTC
CASSLLDRGRYNEQFF
>TRBJ2-7|TRBV10-3|TRBD1|-
TGTGCCATCAGTGAGTCGGTAGGACAGGGGGCGTACGAGCAGTACTTC
CAISESVGQGAYEQYF
>TRBJ2-1|TRBV10-3|TRBD2|-
TGTGCCATCAGTGGACTAGCGGGAGCGCCCTACAATGAGCAGTTCTTC
CAISGLAGAPYNEQFF
>TRBJ2-2|TRBV4-1|TRBD2|-
TGCGCCAGCAGCCAAGTCGGGGGGACCGGGGAGCTGTTTTTT
CASSQVGGTGELFF
>TRBJ2-7|TRBV6-6|-|-
TGTGCCAGCAGTTACTTAGGCGGCTTGGCCCTCTACGAGCAGTACTTC
CASSYLGGLALYEQYF
>TRBJ1-1|TRBV5-6|-|-
TGTGCCAGCAGCCGGTTTCTAGGGACATGGACTGAAGCTTTCTTT
CASSRFLGTWTEAFF